A single T cell receptor beta chain is shown here with its context. Its antigen is unknown. Sequencing used immunoSEQ multiplex PCR; TCRdb keeps in-frame clones, though not all of them. The table has several thousand clones, 82% seen once. Each case's diagnosis was confirmed by two pathologists on H&E. The data were taken from a study of immune evolution from preneoplasia to lung adenocarcinoma. Study as a whole: HLA loss of heterozygosity: about 7% AIS, under 19% MIA, more than 25% ADC, none AAH. Overall study findings and caveats: Top clone share appeared to fall from AAH through AIS, MIA, adenocarcinoma.

Germline assignment: CDR1 LNHNV and CDR2 YYDKDF (reference sequence). Deletions cut 0 bases from V and 0 bases from J, with 12 bases between. The CDR3 length is 17 residues. The receptor was isolated from a person between 65 and 79 years old with lung adenocarcinoma. The V gene is TRBV15, the J gene TRBJ1-5; no firm D call. The sequencing sample was made of FFPE minimally invasive lung adenocarcinoma tissue. The DNA of the CDR3 is TGTGCCACCAGCAGAGAGCAGGCGGGGTTTAGCAATCAGCCCCAGCATTTT. Its translation is CATSREQAGFSNQPQHF.